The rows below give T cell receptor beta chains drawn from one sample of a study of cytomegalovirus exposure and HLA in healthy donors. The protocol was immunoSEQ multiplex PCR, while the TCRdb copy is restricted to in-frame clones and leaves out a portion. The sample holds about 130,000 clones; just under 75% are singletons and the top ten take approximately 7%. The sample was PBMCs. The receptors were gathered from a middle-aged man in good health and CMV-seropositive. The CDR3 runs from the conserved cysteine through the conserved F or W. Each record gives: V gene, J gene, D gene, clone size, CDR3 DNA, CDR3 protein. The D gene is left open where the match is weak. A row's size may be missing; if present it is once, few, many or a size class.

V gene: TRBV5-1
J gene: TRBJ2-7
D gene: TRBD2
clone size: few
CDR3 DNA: TGCGCCAGCAGCCTGCTACCGACTAGCAACGGATACTACGAGCAGTACTTC
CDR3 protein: CASSLLPTSNGYYEQYF

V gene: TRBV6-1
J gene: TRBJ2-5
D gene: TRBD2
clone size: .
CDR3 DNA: TGTGCCAGCAGTGAAAGGATCAGCGGGGAAGAGACCCAGTACTTC
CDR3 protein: CASSERISGEETQYF

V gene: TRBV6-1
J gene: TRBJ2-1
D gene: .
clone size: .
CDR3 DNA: TGTGCCAGCAGTGCCCCTTTGACTGCCCTCTCAGACAATGAGCAGTTCTTC
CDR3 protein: CASSAPLTALSDNEQFF

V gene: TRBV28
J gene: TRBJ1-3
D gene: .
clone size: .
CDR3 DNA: TGTGCCAGCAGTTTATGGGTCGGTTCTGGAAACACCATATATTTT
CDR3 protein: CASSLWVGSGNTIYF

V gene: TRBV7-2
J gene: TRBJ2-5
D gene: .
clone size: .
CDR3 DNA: TGTGCCAGCAGCTATACCCTTTCAGGGCCCCAGGGGACCCAGTACTTC
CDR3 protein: CASSYTLSGPQGTQYF

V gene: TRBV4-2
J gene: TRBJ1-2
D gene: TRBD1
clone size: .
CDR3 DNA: TGTGCCAGCAGCCAAGAACCCGGACAGGCCGGGGGTAACTATGGCTACACCTTC
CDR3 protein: CASSQEPGQAGGNYGYTF

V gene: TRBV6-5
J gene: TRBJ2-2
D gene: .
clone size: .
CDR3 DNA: TGTGCCAGCAGCCCGGGGGGCGGCACCGGGGAGCTGTTTTTT
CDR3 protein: CASSPGGGTGELFF

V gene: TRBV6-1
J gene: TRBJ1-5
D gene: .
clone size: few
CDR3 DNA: TGTGCCAGCAGTGAAAATCGCGGGGGTTATGACCAGCCCCAGCATTTT
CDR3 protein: CASSENRGGYDQPQHF

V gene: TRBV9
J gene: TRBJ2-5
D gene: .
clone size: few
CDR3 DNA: TGTGCCAGCAGCGAGGCGGGACCCGAGACCCAGTACTTC
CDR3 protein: CASSEAGPETQYF

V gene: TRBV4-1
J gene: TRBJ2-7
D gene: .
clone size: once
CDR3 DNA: TGCGCCAGCAGCCAAGTAGGGGTCAGGTACGAGCAGTACTTC
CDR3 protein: CASSQVGVRYEQYF

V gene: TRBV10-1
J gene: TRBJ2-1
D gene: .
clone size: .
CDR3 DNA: TGCGCCAGCAGTGTAACAGGGTCCATCAATGAGCAGTTCTTC
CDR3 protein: CASSVTGSINEQFF

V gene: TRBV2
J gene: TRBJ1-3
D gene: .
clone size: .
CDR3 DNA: TGTGCCAGCAGTGGGCAACGGGGGGACACCATATATTTT
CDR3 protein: CASSGQRGDTIYF

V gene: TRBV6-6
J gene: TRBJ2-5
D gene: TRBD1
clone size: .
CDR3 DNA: TGTGCCAGCATGGGAGGACAGGGTGAAGAGACCCAGTACTTC
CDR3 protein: CASMGGQGEETQYF

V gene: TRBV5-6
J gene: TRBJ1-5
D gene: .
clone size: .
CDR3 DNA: TGTGCCAGCAGTTATGGACAGACTAGCAATCAGCCCCAGCATTTT
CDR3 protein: CASSYGQTSNQPQHF

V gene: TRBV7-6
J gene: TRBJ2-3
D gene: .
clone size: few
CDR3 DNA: TGTGCCAGCAGCTTAGCCACTAGTAGAGGCACAGATACGCAGTATTTT
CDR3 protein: CASSLATSRGTDTQYF

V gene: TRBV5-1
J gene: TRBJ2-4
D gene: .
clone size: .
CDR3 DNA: TGCGCCAGCAGCTTCCAGGGCGGTGACATTCAGTACTTC
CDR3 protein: CASSFQGGDIQYF

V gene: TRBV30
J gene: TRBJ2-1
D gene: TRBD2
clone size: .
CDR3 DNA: TGTGCCTGGATGCTGGGTGGGCCTGGCGGGAGAAGGAATGAGCAGTTCTTC
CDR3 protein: CAWMLGGPGGRRNEQFF

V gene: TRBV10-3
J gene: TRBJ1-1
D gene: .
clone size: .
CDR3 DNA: TGTGCCATCAGTGAATCGGGGGAAGCTTTCTTT
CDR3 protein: CAISESGEAFF

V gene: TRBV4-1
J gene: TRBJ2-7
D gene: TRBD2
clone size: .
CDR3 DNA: TGCGCCAGCAGCCAAACTAGCGGGATCTCCTACGAGCAGTACTTC
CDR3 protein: CASSQTSGISYEQYF

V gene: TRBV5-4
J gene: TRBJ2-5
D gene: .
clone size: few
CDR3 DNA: TGTGCCAGCAGCGAGGTGACAGAAGAAGAGACCCAGTACTTC
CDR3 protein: CASSEVTEEETQYF

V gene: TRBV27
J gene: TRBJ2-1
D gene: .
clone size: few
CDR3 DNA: TGTGCCAGCAGTGTTGACAGGCAACTTTACAATGAGCAGTTCTTC
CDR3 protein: CASSVDRQLYNEQFF

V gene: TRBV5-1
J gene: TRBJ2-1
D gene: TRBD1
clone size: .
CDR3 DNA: TGCGCCAGCAGCTTGCTAACGGGACAGGGGATGAGTGAGCAGTTCTTC
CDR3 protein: CASSLLTGQGMSEQFF

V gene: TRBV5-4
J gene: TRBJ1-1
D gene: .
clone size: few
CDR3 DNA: TGTGCCAGCAGCTTCGACAGGAACACTGAAGCTTTCTTT
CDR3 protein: CASSFDRNTEAFF

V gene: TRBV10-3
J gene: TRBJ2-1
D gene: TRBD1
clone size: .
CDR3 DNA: TGTGCCATCAGTGGACAGGGGGCGAATGAGCAGTTCTTC
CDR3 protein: CAISGQGANEQFF

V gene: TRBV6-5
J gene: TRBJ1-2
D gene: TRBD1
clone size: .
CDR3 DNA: TGTGCCAGCAGTTACATGGGACAGCAGGGCTACACCTTC
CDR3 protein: CASSYMGQQGYTF

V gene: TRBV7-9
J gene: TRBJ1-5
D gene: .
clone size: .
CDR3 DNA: TGTGCCAGCAGCGGAGACCAGTCTCTCAATCAGCCCCAGCATTTT
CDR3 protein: CASSGDQSLNQPQHF

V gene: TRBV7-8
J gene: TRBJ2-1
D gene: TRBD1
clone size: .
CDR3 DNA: TGTGCCAGCAGCTTCGGACAGGGCTCCTACAATGAGCAGTTCTTC
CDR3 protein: CASSFGQGSYNEQFF

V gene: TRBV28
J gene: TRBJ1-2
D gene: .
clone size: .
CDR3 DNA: TGTGCCAGCAGTCCTCGAGGACAATCCTATGGCTACACCTTC
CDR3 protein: CASSPRGQSYGYTF

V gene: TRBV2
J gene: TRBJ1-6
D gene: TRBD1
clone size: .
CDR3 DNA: TGTGCCAGCAGCAGGGGACAGGGGAATTCACCCCTCCACTTT
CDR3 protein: CASSRGQGNSPLHF

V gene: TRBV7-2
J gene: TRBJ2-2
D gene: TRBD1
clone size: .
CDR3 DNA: TGTGCCAGCAGCTCAGGGGGAACCGGGGAGCTGTTTTTT
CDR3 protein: CASSSGGTGELFF

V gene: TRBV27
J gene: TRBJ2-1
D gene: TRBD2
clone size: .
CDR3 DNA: TGTGCCAGCAGTTTGTTGGGGACTAGAAGGAATGAGCAGTTCTTC
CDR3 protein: CASSLLGTRRNEQFF

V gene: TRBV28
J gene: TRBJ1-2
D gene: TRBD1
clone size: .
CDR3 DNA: TGTGCCAGCAGTCTCCAGGGGGGACAGATACTCTATGGCTACACCTTC
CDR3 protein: CASSLQGGQILYGYTF

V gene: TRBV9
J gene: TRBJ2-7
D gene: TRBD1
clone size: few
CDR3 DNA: TGTGCCAGCACGTTAGAACGAGGGACAGGGGTGGAGGAGCAGTACTTC
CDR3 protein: CASTLERGTGVEEQYF

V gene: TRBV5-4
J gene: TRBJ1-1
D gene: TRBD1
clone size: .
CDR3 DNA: TGTGCCAGCAGCCCGAAGACAGGGTCGGCCACTGAAGCTTTCTTT
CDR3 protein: CASSPKTGSATEAFF

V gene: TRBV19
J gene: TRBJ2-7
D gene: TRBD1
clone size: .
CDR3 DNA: TGTGCCAGTAGTACTACCGGGACAGGGGGCGTCTACGAGCAGTACTTC
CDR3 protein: CASSTTGTGGVYEQYF

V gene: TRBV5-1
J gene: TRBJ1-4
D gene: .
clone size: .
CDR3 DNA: TGCGCCAGCAGCTTGGCAGGGGCACCTAATGAAAAACTGTTTTTT
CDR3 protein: CASSLAGAPNEKLFF

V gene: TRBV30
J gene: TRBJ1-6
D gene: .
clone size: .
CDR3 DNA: TGTGCCTGGGGGGGAAACAGGGCAAATTCACCCCTCCACTTT
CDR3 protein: CAWGGNRANSPLHF

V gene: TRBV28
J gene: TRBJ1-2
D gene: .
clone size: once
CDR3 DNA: TGTGCCAGCAGTTTAGTACGAACAGACTATGGCTACACCTTC
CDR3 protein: CASSLVRTDYGYTF

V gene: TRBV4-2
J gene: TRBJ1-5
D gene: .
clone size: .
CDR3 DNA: TGTGCCAGCAGCCCTGAGGTGATTGCATGTCGGGCAGGGGCACATAGCAATCAGCCCCAGCATTTT
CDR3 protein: CASSPEVIACRAGAHSNQPQHF

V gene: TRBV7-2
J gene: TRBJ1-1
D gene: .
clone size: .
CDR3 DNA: TGTGCCAGCAGCTTTAACAGGAACACTGAAGCTTTCTTT
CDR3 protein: CASSFNRNTEAFF

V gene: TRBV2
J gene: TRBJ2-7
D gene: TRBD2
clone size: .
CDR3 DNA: TGTGCCAGCAGTCTTGGGACTAGCGGGCCCTACGAGCAGTACTTC
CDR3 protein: CASSLGTSGPYEQYF

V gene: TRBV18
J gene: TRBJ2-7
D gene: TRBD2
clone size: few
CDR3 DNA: TGTGCCAGCTCACCATCCACTAGCGGACTCTCCTACGAGCAGTACTTC
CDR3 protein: CASSPSTSGLSYEQYF

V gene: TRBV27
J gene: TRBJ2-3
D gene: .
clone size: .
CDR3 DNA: TGTGCCAGCAGTCTGAGGTACACAGATACGCAGTATTTT
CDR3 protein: CASSLRYTDTQYF

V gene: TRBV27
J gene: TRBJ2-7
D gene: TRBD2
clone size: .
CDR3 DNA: TGTGCCAGCAGTTCATACAGACTAGCGGTCTCCTACGAGCAGTACTTC
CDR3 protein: CASSSYRLAVSYEQYF

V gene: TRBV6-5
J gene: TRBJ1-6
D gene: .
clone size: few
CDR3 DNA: TGTGCCAGCAGCCCCTCCCGGGGGGCTAATTCACCCCTCCACTTT
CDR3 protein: CASSPSRGANSPLHF

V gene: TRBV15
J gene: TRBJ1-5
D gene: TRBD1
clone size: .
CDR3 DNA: TGTGCCACCAGCAGAGTAACCGGGACAGCTAGCAATCAGCCCCAGCATTTT
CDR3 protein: CATSRVTGTASNQPQHF